The 22 T cell receptor beta chains presented below share a single source sample, sequenced in a study of T cells in Graves' hyperthyroidism and ophthalmopathy. Researchers amplified the TCR beta CDR3 regions from RNA transcripts. The HTBI set primed first-round TCR CDR3 RT-PCR. In TCRdb, the multiplex PCR reads were re-called with MiXCR into one record per CDR3 protein. The profile shows roughly 380,000 distinct CDR3 sequences, roughly an eighth of them singletons. The sequencing input was blood. Receptor source: a woman in her late teens or twenties with Graves' hyperthyroidism.

The chain combines TRBV3-1 with TRBJ2-7; maybe TRBD1 (6 bases). The germline CDR1 and CDR2 sequences are LGHDT and YNNKEL (reference sequence). Trimming stripped 4 bases from V and 0 bases from J, with 13 bases between. CDR3 length: 15 residues. In DNA form, the CDR3 reads TGTGCCAGCAGCCCTGGACAGTGGAGCTCCTACGAGCAGTACTTC. Encoded protein: CASSPGQWSSYEQYF.

This clonotype was recorded many times. The CDR3 coding sequence is TGTGCCAGCAGTGAAAGGGGCAGAAACTATGGCTACACCTTC. Translating gives CASSERGRNYGYTF. The chain combines TRBV2 with TRBJ1-2, with D possibly being TRBD1 (5 bases). Germline V CDR1 and CDR2: SNHLY, FYNNEI. Trimming shortened V by 2 bases and J by 2 bases, and 9 bases separated the two germline ends. This CDR3 region has 14 residues.

In this sample, this clonotype turned up many times. The chain links TRBV20-1 to TRBJ2-7; 8 nucleotides agree with TRBD1. The CDR3 has 12 amino acids. The germline V gene encodes CDR1 DFQATT and CDR2 SNEGSKA (reference sequence). Trimming removed 6 bases from V and 5 bases from J; junction bases left unmatched: 6. The CDR3 nucleotides read TGCAGTGCCGACAGGGGTCATGACGAGCAGTACTTC. This gives the protein CSADRGHDEQYF.

At least ten counts were recorded for this clonotype. This rearrangement joins TRBV7-2 to TRBJ2-3; 8 positions match TRBD2. Germline CDR1 is SGHTA and CDR2 is FQGNSA. V dropped 1 base and J dropped 3; count of bases not matched to a gene: 3. There are 15 residues in the CDR3. CDR3: CASSLEGTSTDTQYF. The CDR3 nucleotides are TGTGCCAGCAGCTTAGAAGGGACTAGTACAGATACGCAGTATTTT.

At least ten counts were recorded for this clonotype. The chain recombines TRBV12-3 or TRBV12-4 with TRBJ1-1, with 8 positions matching TRBD1. Trimming at V came to 5 bases and at J to 1 base, leaving 6 bases not matched to a gene. This CDR3 has 15 amino acids. The CDR3 DNA follows: TGTGCCAGCAGTCCTCAGGGGGCCGGGAACACTGAAGCTTTCTTT. It specifies CASSPQGAGNTEAFF.

There are many counts of this clonotype. The chain is built from TRBV11-3 and TRBJ2-3; 8 bases map to TRBD2. This CDR3 has 17 residues. J was trimmed by 0 bases and V by 3 bases; bases with no gene match: 8. Germline V gene sequence: CDR1 SGHNT, CDR2 YENEEA. CDR3 coding DNA: TGTGCCAGCAGCTTTTCCGGGGGACTAGGGAGCACAGATACGCAGTATTTT. Translation: CASSFSGGLGSTDTQYF.

This clonotype turned up a few times. The V gene is TRBV4-1, the J gene TRBJ2-1; D may be TRBD2 (5 bases). Deletions cut 6 bases from V and 8 bases from J, with 20 bases between. The CDR3 extends over 15 amino acids. Germline V gene lookup returns CDR1 MGHRA and CDR2 YSYEKL. The CDR3 DNA follows: TGCGCCAGCAGTCCCGTCGTGGGAGTAGTCCATGAGCAGTTCTTC. Its translation is CASSPVVGVVHEQFF.

This clonotype was observed a handful of times. The chain uses TRBV9 and TRBJ2-1; D gene uncertain. CDR3 length: 14 amino acids. Trimming cost V 4 bases and J 5 bases, with 13 bases left between them. From germline, CDR1 is SGDLS and CDR2 YYNGEE. The CDR3 region has the DNA TGTGCCAGCAGCATATCCGGGTCCAACAATGAGCAGTTCTTC. The encoded protein is CASSISGSNNEQFF.

This clonotype was observed many times. The CDR3 region is CASSRPISANVLTF. CDR3 coding DNA: TGTGCCAGCAGCCGACCGATCTCGGCCAACGTCCTGACTTTC. This chain uses TRBV28 with TRBJ2-6; the D is unclear. The germline V gene encodes CDR1 MDHEN and CDR2 SYDVKM. With 6 bases removed from V and 6 bases from J, the gap between germline ends came to 12 bases. CDR3 size: 14 residues.

The table lists this clonotype with many counts. The chain links TRBV18 to TRBJ2-7; 13 bases fit TRBD2. The germline gives CDR1 KGHSH, CDR2 LQKENI. The CDR3 sequence is 15 residues long. Unmatched junction bases numbered 4, after V lost 4 bases and J lost 4 bases. CDR3 nucleotide sequence: TGTGCCAGCTCACAGGGACTAGCGGGAAGGTACGAGCAGTACTTC. This gives the protein CASSQGLAGRYEQYF.

The V gene is TRBV18, the J gene TRBJ1-5; maybe TRBD1 (6 bases). Per germline, CDR1 KGHSH and CDR2 LQKENI. The CDR3 has 17 residues. Trimming cost V 1 base and J 3 bases, with 16 bases left between them. The CDR3 DNA is TGTGCCAGCTCACCACTACAGGGTTCTGCTAACAATCAGCCCCAGCATTTT. As protein: CASSPLQGSANNQPQHF.

In its sample, this clonotype was seen many times. CDR3 amino acids: CASSFGQVPDTQYF. Written as DNA, the CDR3 is TGTGCCAGCAGCTTCGGACAGGTCCCAGATACGCAGTATTTT. V gene TRBV7-8 combines with J gene TRBJ2-3; 7 positions match TRBD1. Germline CDR1 reads SGHVS; CDR2 reads FQNEAQ. CDR3 size: 14 residues. The junction had 4 bases not matched to a gene; V was cut back by 3 bases and J by 4 bases.

The chain is built from TRBV12-3 or TRBV12-4 and TRBJ1-2; 9 bases are shared with TRBD1. The CDR3 is made up of 15 amino acids. V lost 5 bases and J lost 6; bases outside the gene matches: 10. This CDR3 reads CASSPHPDRGHGYTF. DNA for the CDR3: TGTGCCAGCAGTCCCCACCCGGACAGGGGCCATGGCTACACCTTC.

There are many counts of this clonotype. The chain carries TRBV20-1 and TRBJ1-1, with 8 nucleotides matching TRBD1. The CDR3 spans 14 residues. In germline, CDR1 is DFQATT, CDR2 SNEGSKA (reference sequence). Losses at the gene ends were 3 bases for V and 4 bases for J; bases not matched to a gene: 7. The CDR3 DNA reads TGCAGTGCTAGCTCGGACAGGGAGGGCACTGAAGCTTTCTTT. This translates into CSASSDREGTEAFF.

The chain links TRBV2 to TRBJ2-1, with 14 bases lining up with TRBD2. The V gene's germline CDR1 is SNHLY and CDR2 FYNNEI. Germline trimming cut 9 bases from V and 6 bases from J; bases unmatched to any gene: 7. There are 15 residues in the CDR3. CDR3 nucleotide sequence: TGTGCCAGGGGGACTAGCGGGAGAACTTCCAATGAGCAGTTCTTC. Residues: CARGTSGRTSNEQFF. The whole variable domain, remainder taken from reference TRBV2 and TRBJ2-1, is EPEVTQTPSHQVTQMGQEVILRCVPISNHLYFYWYRQILGQKVEFLVSFYNNEISEKSEIFDDQFSVERPDGSNFTLKIRSTKLEDSAMYFCARGTSGRTSNEQFFGPGTRLTVL.

This clonotype was picked up many times. The rearrangement uses TRBV6-1 and TRBJ1-1; 7 bases are shared with TRBD1. V shed 5 bases and J 1 base; nucleotides not matched to a gene: 4. This CDR3 comprises 14 residues. Germline V gene data show CDR1 as MNHNS and CDR2 as SASEGT. CDR3 residues: CASSTGEGNTEAFF. The CDR3 DNA reads as TGTGCCAGCAGTACAGGGGAGGGGAACACTGAAGCTTTCTTT.

This clonotype was observed at least ten times. The V call is TRBV11-3, the J call TRBJ2-1; possibly TRBD2 for D (6 bases). CDR3 length equals 16 residues. Trimming shortened V by 3 bases and J by 1 base, and 13 bases separated the two germline ends. The germline V gene has CDR1 SGHNT and CDR2 YENEEA. The CDR3 reads CASSLAGSASYNEQFF. The CDR3 coding sequence is TGTGCCAGCAGCTTGGCGGGATCCGCTTCCTACAATGAGCAGTTCTTC.

This clonotype was seen many times. The chain uses TRBV30 and TRBJ2-3; 7 bases map to TRBD2. This CDR3 region has 15 residues. Looked up from germline, CDR1 is GTSNPN and CDR2 is SVGIG (reference sequence). J lost 6 bases, V lost 0 bases, and 9 bases had no gene match. CDR3 DNA sequence: TGTGCCTGGAGTGTACTGGGGGGAGGGCCGGATACGCAGTATTTT. It specifies CAWSVLGGGPDTQYF. The full variable domain, its missing parts supplied by reference TRBV30 and TRBJ2-3, is SQTIHQWPATLVQPVGSPLSLECTVEGTSNPNLYWYRQAAGRGLQLLFYSVGIGQISSEVPQNLSASRPQDRQFILSSKKLLLSDSGFYLCAWSVLGGGPDTQYFGPGTRLTVL.

This chain uses TRBV6-5 with TRBJ1-1; 9 nucleotides line up with TRBD1. In germline, CDR1 is MNHEY, CDR2 SVGAGI. Trimming cost V 4 bases and J 8 bases; bases outside gene matches: 5. The CDR3 contains 13 residues. The CDR3 spells CASSSRTGVEAFF. The CDR3 nucleotides read TGTGCCAGCAGTTCTCGGACAGGGGTCGAAGCTTTCTTT.

The V call is TRBV27, the J call TRBJ2-3, with TRBD2 identical over 7 bases. Germline V gene lookup returns CDR1 MNHEY and CDR2 SMNVEV (reference sequence). V shed 2 bases, J shed 1 base, and the junction held 6 bases outside the gene matches. CDR3 length: 16 amino acids. The CDR3 coding sequence is TGTGCCAGCAGTTTAGCAAAGCGGGGCGGCACAGATACGCAGTATTTT. This sequence encodes CASSLAKRGGTDTQYF.

The genes are TRBV7-3 and TRBJ2-3, with 10 nucleotides matching TRBD1. The length of the CDR3 is 16 residues. V dropped 4 bases and J dropped 3; count of bases not matched to a gene: 7. Per the germline V gene, CDR1 is SGHTA and CDR2 is FQGTGA. The CDR3 loop reads CASSSNRDRGTDTQYF. The CDR3 nucleotides are TGTGCCAGCAGCTCCAACCGGGACAGGGGAACAGATACGCAGTATTTT.

This clonotype came up many times. The rearrangement links TRBV6-1 to TRBJ2-3; D unclear. V gave up 8 bases and J gave up 0 bases, with 21 bases separating them. CDR1 is MNHNS, CDR2 SASEGT, per germline. This CDR3 spans 17 amino acids. The CDR3 loop is CASGTPGRFSSTDTQYF. The CDR3, as DNA: TGTGCCAGCGGAACCCCCGGAAGGTTCTCTAGCACAGATACGCAGTATTTT.